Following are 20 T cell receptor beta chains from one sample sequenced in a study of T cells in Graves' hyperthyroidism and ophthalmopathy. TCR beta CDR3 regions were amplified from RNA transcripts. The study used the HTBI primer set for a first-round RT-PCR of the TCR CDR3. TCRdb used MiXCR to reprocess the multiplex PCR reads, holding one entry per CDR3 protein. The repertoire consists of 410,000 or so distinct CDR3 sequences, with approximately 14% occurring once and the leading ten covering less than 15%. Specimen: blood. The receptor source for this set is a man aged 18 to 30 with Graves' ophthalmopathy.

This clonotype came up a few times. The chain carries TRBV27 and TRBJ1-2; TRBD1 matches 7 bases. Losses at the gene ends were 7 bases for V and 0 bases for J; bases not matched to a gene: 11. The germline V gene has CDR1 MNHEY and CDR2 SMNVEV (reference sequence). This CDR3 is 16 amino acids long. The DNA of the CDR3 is TGTGCCAGCACTTTTATTCGGCAGGGGGCTAACTATGGCTACACCTTC. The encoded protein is CASTFIRQGANYGYTF.

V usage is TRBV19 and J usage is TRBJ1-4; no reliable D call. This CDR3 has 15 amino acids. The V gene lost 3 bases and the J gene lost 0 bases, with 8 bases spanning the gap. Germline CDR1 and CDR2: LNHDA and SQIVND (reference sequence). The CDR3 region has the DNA TGTGCCAGTAGTATCGGCGGATCAACTAATGAAAAACTGTTTTTT. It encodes CASSIGGSTNEKLFF.

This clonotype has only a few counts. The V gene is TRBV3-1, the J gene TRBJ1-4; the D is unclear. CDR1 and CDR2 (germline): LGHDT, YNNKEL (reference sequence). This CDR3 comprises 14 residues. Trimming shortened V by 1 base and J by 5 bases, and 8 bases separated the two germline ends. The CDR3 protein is CASSQGIENEKLFF. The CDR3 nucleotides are TGTGCCAGCAGCCAAGGGATAGAGAATGAAAAACTGTTTTTT.

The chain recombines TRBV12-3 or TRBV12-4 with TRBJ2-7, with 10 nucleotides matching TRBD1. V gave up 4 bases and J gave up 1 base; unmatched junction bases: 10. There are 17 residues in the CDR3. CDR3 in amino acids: CASSSPGQGLLSYEQYF. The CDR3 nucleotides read TGTGCCAGCAGTTCCCCGGGACAGGGGTTACTTTCCTACGAGCAGTACTTC.

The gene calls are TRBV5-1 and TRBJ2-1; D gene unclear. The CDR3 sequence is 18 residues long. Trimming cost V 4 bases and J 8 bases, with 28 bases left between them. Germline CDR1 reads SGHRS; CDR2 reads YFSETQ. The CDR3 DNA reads TGCGCCAGCAGCATGGGAACCTTCTGGGATACGGCGGTTGATGAGCAGTTCTTC. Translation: CASSMGTFWDTAVDEQFF.

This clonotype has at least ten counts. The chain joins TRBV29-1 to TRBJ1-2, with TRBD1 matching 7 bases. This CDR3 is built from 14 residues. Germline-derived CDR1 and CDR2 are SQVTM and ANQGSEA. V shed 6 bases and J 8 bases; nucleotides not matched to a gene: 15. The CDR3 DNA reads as TGCAGCGTGACCCCCTTTGCGACAGGGATGGGCTACACCTTC. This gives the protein CSVTPFATGMGYTF.

The CDR3 DNA sequence: TGCGCCAGCAGCTTCCTAGGGACTACTCAAGAGACCCAGTACTTC. Residues: CASSFLGTTQETQYF. The J gene is TRBJ2-5, the V gene TRBV5-1; TRBD2 agrees at 7 bases. The trim removed 2 bases at V and 2 bases at J, leaving 6 bases unmatched. CDR1 is SGHRS and CDR2 is YFSETQ in the germline V gene. This CDR3 spans 15 amino acids.

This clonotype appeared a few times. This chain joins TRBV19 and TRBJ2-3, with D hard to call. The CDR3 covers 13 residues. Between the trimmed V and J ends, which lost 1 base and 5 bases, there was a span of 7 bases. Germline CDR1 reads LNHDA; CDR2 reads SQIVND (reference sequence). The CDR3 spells CASSIGSLDTQYF. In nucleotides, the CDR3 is TGTGCCAGTAGTATAGGCAGCTTAGATACGCAGTATTTT. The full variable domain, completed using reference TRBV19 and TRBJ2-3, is DGGITQSPKYLFRKEGQNVTLSCEQNLNHDAMYWYRQDPGQGLRLIYYSQIVNDFQKGDIAEGYSVSREKKESFPLTVTSAQKNPTAFYLCASSIGSLDTQYFGPGTRLTVL.

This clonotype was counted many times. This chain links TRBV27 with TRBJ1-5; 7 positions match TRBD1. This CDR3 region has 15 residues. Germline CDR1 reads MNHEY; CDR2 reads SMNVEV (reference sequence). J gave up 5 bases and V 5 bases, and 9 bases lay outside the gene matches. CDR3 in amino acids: CASSLYRGDDQPQHF. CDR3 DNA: TGTGCCAGCAGTCTCTACAGGGGAGACGATCAGCCCCAGCATTTT.

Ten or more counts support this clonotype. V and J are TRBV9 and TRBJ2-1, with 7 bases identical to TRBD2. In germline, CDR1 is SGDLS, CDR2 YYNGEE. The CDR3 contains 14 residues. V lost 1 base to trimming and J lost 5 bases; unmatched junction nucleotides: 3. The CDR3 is CASSVNLADNEQFF. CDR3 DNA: TGTGCCAGCAGCGTAAACCTAGCGGACAATGAGCAGTTCTTC.

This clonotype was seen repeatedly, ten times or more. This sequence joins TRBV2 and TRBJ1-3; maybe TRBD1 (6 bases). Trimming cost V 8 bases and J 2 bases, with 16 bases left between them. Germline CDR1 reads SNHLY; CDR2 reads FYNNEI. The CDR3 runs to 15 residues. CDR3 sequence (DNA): TGTGCCAGCCGGAGGGGGTCAGGGACTGGAAACACCATATATTTT. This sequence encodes CASRRGSGTGNTIYF.

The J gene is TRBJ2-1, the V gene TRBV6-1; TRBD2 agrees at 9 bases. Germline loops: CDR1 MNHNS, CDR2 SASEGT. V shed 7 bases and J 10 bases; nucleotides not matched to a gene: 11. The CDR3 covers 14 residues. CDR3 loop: CASTEAGGDWEQFF. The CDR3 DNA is TGTGCCAGCACTGAGGCGGGGGGGGACTGGGAGCAGTTCTTC.

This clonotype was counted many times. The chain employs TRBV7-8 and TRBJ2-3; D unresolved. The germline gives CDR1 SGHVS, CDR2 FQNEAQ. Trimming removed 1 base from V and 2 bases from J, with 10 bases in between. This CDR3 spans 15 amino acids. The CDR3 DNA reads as TGTGCCAGCAGCTTAGAATCGGAGTACACAGATACGCAGTATTTT. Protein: CASSLESEYTDTQYF.

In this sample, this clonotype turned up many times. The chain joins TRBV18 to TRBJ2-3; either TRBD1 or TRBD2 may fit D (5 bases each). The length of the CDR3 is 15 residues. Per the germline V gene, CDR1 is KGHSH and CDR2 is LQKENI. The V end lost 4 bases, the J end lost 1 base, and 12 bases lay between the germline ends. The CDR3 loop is CASSLGTPGTDTQYF. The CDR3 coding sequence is TGTGCCAGCTCACTCGGGACGCCCGGCACAGATACGCAGTATTTT.

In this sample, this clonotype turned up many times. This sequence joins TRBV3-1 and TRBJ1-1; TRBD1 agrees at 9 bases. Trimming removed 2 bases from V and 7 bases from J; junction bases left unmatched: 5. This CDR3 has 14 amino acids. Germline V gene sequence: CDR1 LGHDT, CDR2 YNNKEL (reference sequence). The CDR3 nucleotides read TGTGCCAGCAGCCAACCACAGGGGGCGTTTGAAGCTTTCTTT. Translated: CASSQPQGAFEAFF.

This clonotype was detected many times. CDR3 protein: CASSLESTDTQYF. The CDR3 region has the DNA TGTGCCAGCAGTTTAGAGAGCACAGATACGCAGTATTTT. This chain joins TRBV28 and TRBJ2-3; D gene unclear. The CDR3 spans 13 residues. Deletions cut 2 bases from V and 0 bases from J, with 3 bases between. From germline, CDR1 is MDHEN and CDR2 SYDVKM.

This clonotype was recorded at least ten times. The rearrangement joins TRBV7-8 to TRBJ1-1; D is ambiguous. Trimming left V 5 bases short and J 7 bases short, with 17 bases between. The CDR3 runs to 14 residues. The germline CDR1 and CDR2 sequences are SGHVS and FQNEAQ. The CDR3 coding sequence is TGTGCCAGCAGCCCCCAGCCGGTTGAGGTTGAAGCTTTCTTT. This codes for CASSPQPVEVEAFF.

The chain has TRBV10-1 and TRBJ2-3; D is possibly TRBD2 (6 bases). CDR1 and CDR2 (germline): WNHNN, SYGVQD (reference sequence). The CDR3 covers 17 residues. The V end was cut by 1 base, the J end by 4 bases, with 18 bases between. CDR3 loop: CASSEWGMTGAADTQYF. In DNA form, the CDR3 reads TGCGCCAGCAGTGAGTGGGGTATGACGGGAGCGGCAGATACGCAGTATTTT.

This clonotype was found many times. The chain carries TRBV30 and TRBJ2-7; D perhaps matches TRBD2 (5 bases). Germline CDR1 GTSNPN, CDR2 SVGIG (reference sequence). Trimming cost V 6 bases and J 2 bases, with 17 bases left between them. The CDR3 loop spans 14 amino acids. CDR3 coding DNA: TGTGCCTGTATACTCGCCTCCGGGGCCTACGAGCAGTACTTC. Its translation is CACILASGAYEQYF.

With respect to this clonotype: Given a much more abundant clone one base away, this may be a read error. The CDR3 protein is CASNKGQGSREQFF. The CDR3 nucleotides read TGTGCCAGCAATAAGGGTCAGGGGTCCCGCGAGCAGTTCTTC. This chain links TRBV6-1 with TRBJ2-1; tentatively, D is TRBD1 (6 bases). Per germline, CDR1 MNHNS and CDR2 SASEGT. This CDR3 has 14 residues. With 7 bases removed from V and 10 bases from J, the gap between germline ends came to 20 bases.